This T cell receptor (beta chain) appears in the sequencing data of a study of blood T cells in healthy people across ages. The study's findings and limits: It was not possible, with unsorted PBMCs, to conclusively compare naive and antigen-experienced cells. Strongly correlated with naive T cell percentage was TCR beta diversity.

There were healthy Caucasian individuals from Russia, aged roughly 6 to 100, serving as donors. A sample-barcoded 5' primer and a J-beta primer mix were used in a second PCR of roughly 7 to 12 cycles. Each sample yielded at least 3 million CDR3-containing paired-end reads. TCRdb called the 5' RACE reads again in MiXCR, with one record for every CDR3 protein. Of some 900,000 distinct CDR3 sequences in the sample, 40% to 60% were seen once. Remarks on this clonotype: What it recognizes is unknown.

This CDR3 spans 15 amino acids. V shed 5 bases and J shed 0 bases, with 11 bases lying between them. Per germline, CDR1 MNHEY and CDR2 SVGAGI. The sample consisted of blood. This clonotype was obtained from a man aged 25 to 40 in good health. The V gene is TRBV6-5, the J gene TRBJ1-5; D gene uncertain. The CDR3 sequence: CASSKDGYSNQPQHF. CDR3 nucleotides: TGTGCCAGCAGTAAGGACGGCTATAGCAATCAGCCCCAGCATTTT.